This T cell receptor beta chain originates from a study of identical twins. Study-level points and caveats: Models underestimated how often monozygotic twins shared out-of-frame TCR alpha.

CDR3 length equals 16 residues. V was trimmed by 0 bases and J by 0 bases, leaving 11 bases between them. Germline values: CDR1 MNHEY, CDR2 SVGAGI. TCRdb used MiXCR to reprocess the 5' RACE reads, holding one entry per CDR3 protein. The top ten hold about 1.5% of the sample, which has about 890,000 distinct CDR3 sequences, 10% to 15% seen once. In this sample, this clonotype turned up a few times. The antigen remains undetermined. These data were likewise used in another study, on yellow fever vaccine responses in identical twins.

This clonotype was obtained from a young woman in good health. Sequencing used PBMCs. The chain links TRBV6-5 to TRBJ1-2, with D unclear. DNA for the CDR3: TGTGCCAGCAGTTACTCCTCGGGAGCAACTAACTATGGCTACACCTTC. Amino acids: CASSYSSGATNYGYTF.